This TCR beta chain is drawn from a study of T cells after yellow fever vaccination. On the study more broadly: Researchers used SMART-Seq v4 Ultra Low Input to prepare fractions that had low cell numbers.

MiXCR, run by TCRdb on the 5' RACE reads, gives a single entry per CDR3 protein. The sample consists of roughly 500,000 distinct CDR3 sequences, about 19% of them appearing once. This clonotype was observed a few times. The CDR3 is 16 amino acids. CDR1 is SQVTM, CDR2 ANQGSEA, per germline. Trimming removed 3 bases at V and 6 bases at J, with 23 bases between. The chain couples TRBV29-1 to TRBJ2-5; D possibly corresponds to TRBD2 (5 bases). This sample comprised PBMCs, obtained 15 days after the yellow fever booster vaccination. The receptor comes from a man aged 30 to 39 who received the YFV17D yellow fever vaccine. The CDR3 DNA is TGCAGCGTTGAGGGTGTGACCGGACTCAGTTTGAAGACCCAGTACTTC. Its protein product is CSVEGVTGLSLKTQYF.